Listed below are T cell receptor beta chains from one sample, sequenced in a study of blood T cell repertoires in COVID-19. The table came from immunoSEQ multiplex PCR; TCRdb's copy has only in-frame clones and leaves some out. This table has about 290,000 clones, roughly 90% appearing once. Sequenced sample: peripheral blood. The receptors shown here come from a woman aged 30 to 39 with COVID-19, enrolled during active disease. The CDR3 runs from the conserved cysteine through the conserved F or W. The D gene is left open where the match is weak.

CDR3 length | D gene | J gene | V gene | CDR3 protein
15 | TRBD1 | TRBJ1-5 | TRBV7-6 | CASSLRTGSNQPQHF
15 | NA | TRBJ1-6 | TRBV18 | CASSLREGENSPLHF
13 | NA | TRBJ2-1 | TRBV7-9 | CASSLDSNNEQFF
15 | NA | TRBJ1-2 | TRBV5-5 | CASSYINRGADGYTF
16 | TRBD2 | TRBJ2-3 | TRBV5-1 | CASSPLTSGVPDTQYF
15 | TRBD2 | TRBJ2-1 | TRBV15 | CATSDGLASYNEQFF
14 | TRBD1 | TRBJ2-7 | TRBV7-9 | CASSGGTGGGGQYF
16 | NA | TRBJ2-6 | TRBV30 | CAWRLTGLSGANVLTF
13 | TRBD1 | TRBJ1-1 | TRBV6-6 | CASRRQGHTEAFF
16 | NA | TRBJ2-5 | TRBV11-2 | CASSEWIGGAEKTQYF
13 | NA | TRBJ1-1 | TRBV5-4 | CASSFRGGTEAFF
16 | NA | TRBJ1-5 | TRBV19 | CASREYGHFSNQPQHF
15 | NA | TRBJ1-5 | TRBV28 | CASSLFQNSNQPQHF
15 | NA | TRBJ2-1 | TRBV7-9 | CASSLAGGPINGQFF